Listed below are T cell receptor beta chains from one sample, sequenced in a study of T cells in pancreatic ductal adenocarcinoma. Libraries were prepared by immunoSEQ multiplex PCR; TCRdb keeps only in-frame clonotypes and omits some of them. In the table there are about 16,000 clones, around nine tenths of which are singletons. Sequences were obtained from PBMCs. Receptors originate from a human donor with pancreatic ductal adenocarcinoma. Both conserved end residues are part of each CDR3. The D gene is left open where the match is weak. Part of the rows lack a size; the others show once, few, many or a class for expanded clones.

TRBD1	TRBV7-8	few	TRBJ2-7	TGTGCCAGCGGACCGGGACAGCCCTACGAGCAGTACTTC	CASGPGQPYEQYF
.	TRBV5-6	.	TRBJ1-2	TGTGCCAGCAGCTTGGGAGGTTCAGGGGCCCCCTATGGCTACACCTTC	CASSLGGSGAPYGYTF
TRBD1	TRBV29-1	once	TRBJ1-1	TGCAGCGTTGAAAATCGTCCCGGCAGGGGGCGGACTGAAGCTTTCTTT	CSVENRPGRGRTEAFF
.	TRBV7-3	.	TRBJ1-2	TGTGCCAGCAGCCTACTCCAGGGGTCCTATGGCTACACCTTC	CASSLLQGSYGYTF
TRBD2	TRBV5-6	.	TRBJ2-1	TGTGCCAGCAGCGGCGGACTAGCGGGGGGGCTAAGCTCCTACAATGAGCAGTTCTTC	CASSGGLAGGLSSYNEQFF
TRBD2	TRBV4-3	.	TRBJ2-3	TGCGCCAGCAGCCAAACGGGACTAGCGGGGACAGATACGCAGTATTTT	CASSQTGLAGTDTQYF
.	TRBV28	.	TRBJ1-5	TGTGCCACCCTGGGGGGCAATCAGCCCCAGCATTTT	CATLGGNQPQHF
.	TRBV5-1	.	TRBJ2-1	TGCGCCAGCAGCCCCACCGGGACTAGGGGGCCCCGGGAGGCCTACAATGAGCAGTTCTTC	CASSPTGTRGPREAYNEQFF
.	TRBV5-1	.	TRBJ2-5	TGCGCCAGCAGCTTGGGACAGGTCGGAGAGACCCAGTACTTC	CASSLGQVGETQYF
TRBD1	TRBV4-3	.	TRBJ1-2	TGCGCCAGCAGCCAAGCCAGGACAGGGTTAATCTATGGCTACACCTTC	CASSQARTGLIYGYTF
.	TRBV13	.	TRBJ2-2	TGTGCCAGCAGCTTAGGGAGGGCCCTGAGCGACACCGGGGAGCTGTTTTTT	CASSLGRALSDTGELFF
.	TRBV30	once	TRBJ1-6	TGTGCCTGGAGTGTTCGATCAGGGGAGTCACCCCTCCACTTT	CAWSVRSGESPLHF
TRBD1	TRBV27	.	TRBJ1-2	TGTGCCAGCAGTTTTTCGAGGCTTTGGGCCCGGGGCAGGGGGCTTCATGGCTACACCTTC	CASSFSRLWARGRGLHGYTF